Listed below are T cell receptor beta chains from one sample, sequenced in a study of blood T cell repertoires in COVID-19. Sequenced by immunoSEQ multiplex PCR; TCRdb stores in-frame clones only, minus some. The sample has 110,000 or so clones; less than 85% are singletons. Sequenced material: peripheral blood. The receptors shown here come from a man over 45 with acute or convalescent COVID-19. Both conserved end residues are part of each CDR3. A D gene is named only where the DNA matches it firmly. The size entry is marked missing in some rows and otherwise reads once, few, many or a size class.

v_gene,d_gene,abundance,j_gene,CDR3nt,CDR3aa
TRBV7-9,.,.,TRBJ1-2,TGTGCCAGCGCTCGAGCGTGGTCTACTGGCTACACCTTC,CASARAWSTGYTF
TRBV28,.,.,TRBJ2-5,TGTGCCAGCAGTGCACTACCCGCTAGTCCCAGGGTGGGGGAGACCCAGTACTTC,CASSALPASPRVGETQYF
TRBV27,.,.,TRBJ2-1,TGTGCCAGCAGTTTCGAGGCGGGACCCTCCAATGAGCAGTTCTTC,CASSFEAGPSNEQFF
TRBV3-1/TRBV3-2,.,few,TRBJ1-4,TGTGCCAGCAGCCAGGGGCGGACGGGGGAATCGGAAAAACTGTTTTTT,CASSQGRTGESEKLFF
TRBV9,TRBD2,.,TRBJ2-4,TGTGCCAGCAGCACCTTTAGCGGGGGGGCGGACATTCAGTACTTC,CASSTFSGGADIQYF
TRBV10-1,TRBD1,.,TRBJ1-5,TGCGCCAGCAGTTCAGGGGGTCGTCAGCCCCAGCATTTT,CASSSGGRQPQHF
TRBV21-1,.,.,TRBJ2-7,TGTGCCAGCAGCAGCGGGACAGCAAAATACTACTCCTACGAGCAGTACTTC,CASSSGTAKYYSYEQYF
TRBV19,.,.,TRBJ1-5,TGTGCCAGTAGTATAGCTAATTGGCAGGACAATCAGCCCCAGCATTTT,CASSIANWQDNQPQHF
TRBV29-1,.,.,TRBJ1-2,TGCAGCGTTTTACAGGGTAATGGCTACACCTTC,CSVLQGNGYTF
TRBV7-9,TRBD1,.,TRBJ2-5,TGTGCCAGCAGCAGAACAGGGGGTACGGAGACCCAGTACTTC,CASSRTGGTETQYF
TRBV29-1,.,few,TRBJ1-3,TGCAGCTTTTCCGAGGGGGGGCCTGGAAACACCATATATTTT,CSFSEGGPGNTIYF
TRBV10-2,.,.,TRBJ2-7,TGCGCCAGCACCCTAGGACTTGGCGAGCAGTACTTC,CASTLGLGEQYF
TRBV28,.,.,TRBJ2-7,TGTGCCAGCAGACTGCTCTCCTACGAGCAGTACTTC,CASRLLSYEQYF
TRBV7-3,TRBD2,.,TRBJ2-3,TGTGCCAGCAGCTTAGTCGGACTAGCCTCGGGAGACACAGATACGCAGTATTTT,CASSLVGLASGDTDTQYF
TRBV29-1,.,.,TRBJ2-1,TGCAGCGTTCGAATTTTAGACAATGAGCAGTTCTTC,CSVRILDNEQFF
TRBV5-4,.,once,TRBJ1-1,TGTGCCAGCAGCTGGACGGGAAGTACTGAAGCTTTCTTT,CASSWTGSTEAFF
TRBV11-3,.,.,TRBJ2-1,TGTGCCAGCAGCTTTTCAGACAATGAGCAGTTCTTC,CASSFSDNEQFF
TRBV19,TRBD1,.,TRBJ2-7,TGTGCCAGTAGTCCGGGACAGGGGGCTTCCTACGAGCAGTACTTC,CASSPGQGASYEQYF
TRBV11-2,TRBD2,.,TRBJ2-6,TGTGCCAGCAGCTTAGGGCAAGCGGGGTTCTCTGGGGCCAACGTCCTGACTTTC,CASSLGQAGFSGANVLTF
TRBV10-2,TRBD1,.,TRBJ2-4,TGCGCCAGCAGCGCGACAGGGGGCCGAGGGAACATTCAGTACTTC,CASSATGGRGNIQYF
TRBV2,TRBD2,.,TRBJ2-1,TGTGCCAGCAGTACGGCTAGCGGGGGGTTATACAATGAGCAGTTCTTC,CASSTASGGLYNEQFF
TRBV4-2,TRBD2,.,TRBJ2-7,TGTGCCAGCAGCCAAGAGAGCCTAGCGGGAGGGCCTTCCTACGAGCAGTACTTC,CASSQESLAGGPSYEQYF
TRBV6-5,.,few,TRBJ2-3,TGTGCCAGCAGTCCACAGGCGAGAGATACGCAGTATTTT,CASSPQARDTQYF
TRBV5-1,.,.,TRBJ2-1,TGCGCCAGCAGCCCCCAGACTAGTAGCAATGAGCAGTTCTTC,CASSPQTSSNEQFF
TRBV30,.,.,TRBJ2-2,TGTGCCTGGAGGTTGGGGGGGCGAGGCGGGGAGCTGTTTTTT,CAWRLGGRGGELFF
TRBV6-5,.,.,TRBJ1-5,TGTGCCAGCAAGCAAGGACAGTCCAATCAGCCCCAGCATTTT,CASKQGQSNQPQHF
TRBV11-1,TRBD1,once,TRBJ2-7,TGTGCCAGCAGTTCAATCAGGGGGTCAGACTACGAGCAGTACTTC,CASSSIRGSDYEQYF
TRBV6-6,.,.,TRBJ2-7,TGTGCCAGCAGAACAGGGCTCGAGGACGAGCAGTACTTC,CASRTGLEDEQYF
TRBV30,.,.,TRBJ1-2,TGTGCCTGGAGCGCTTGGGCGAACTATGGCTACACCTTC,CAWSAWANYGYTF
TRBV2,.,.,TRBJ1-5,TGTGCCAGCAGGAATTGGGGGGGCCAGCCCCAGCATTTT,CASRNWGGQPQHF
TRBV4-2,.,.,TRBJ1-3,TGTGCCAGCAGCCAAGAGGTTACAGGGACTGGAAACACCATATATTTT,CASSQEVTGTGNTIYF
TRBV7-9,TRBD2,.,TRBJ2-1,TGTGCCAGCAGCTCCGAGGTAGCGGGGGGGAAGAATGAGCAGTTCTTC,CASSSEVAGGKNEQFF
TRBV27,.,once,TRBJ2-1,TGTGCCAGCAGTCGACAGATCTACAATGAGCAGTTCTTC,CASSRQIYNEQFF
TRBV28,.,.,TRBJ2-7,TGTGCCAGCAGACGCGAGAGCCCTTACGAGCAGTACTTC,CASRRESPYEQYF